These 26 T cell receptor beta chains were all obtained from the same sample, sequenced in a study of blood T cells in healthy people across ages. Next came a second PCR, run for about 7 to 12 cycles, which used a sample-barcoded 5' primer along with a J-beta primer mix. Via MiXCR, TCRdb re-called the 5' RACE reads, giving one row per CDR3 protein. Here the sample spans 550,000 to 700,000 distinct CDR3 sequences, roughly 28% being singletons. Sequencing was performed on blood. The receptors derive from a woman in her 70s in good health.

The genes are TRBV10-2 and TRBJ1-3; no clear D gene. V gave up 2 bases and J gave up 8 bases, with 13 bases separating them. CDR1 is WSHSY and CDR2 is SAAADI in the germline V gene. The CDR3 spans 14 residues. As DNA, the CDR3 is TGCGCCAGCAGTGAGGGAGGCCCGGCCCACACCATATATTTT. It encodes CASSEGGPAHTIYF.

This rearrangement joins TRBV10-3 to TRBJ2-5; the D gene is possibly TRBD2 (6 bases). V was pared by 9 bases and J by 4 bases, with 12 bases between. The germline gives CDR1 ENHRY, CDR2 SYGVKD. The CDR3 totals 12 residues. For the CDR3, the DNA is TGTGCCATAACGGACGGGGGAGAGACCCAGTACTTC. Its protein is CAITDGGETQYF.

This chain joins TRBV12-3 or TRBV12-4 and TRBJ2-3; D possibly corresponds to TRBD2 (6 bases). This CDR3 is 14 amino acids long. The V and J ends lost 6 bases and 3 bases respectively, with 13 bases between them. CDR3 residues: CASRPGGVTDTQYF. CDR3 nucleotides: TGTGCCAGCAGACCCGGGGGAGTTACAGATACGCAGTATTTT.

This clonotype has a handful of counts. The chain is built from TRBV7-3 and TRBJ2-3; D gene ambiguous. Germline V lookup: CDR1 SGHTA, CDR2 FQGTGA. Between the trimmed V and J ends, which lost 1 base and 3 bases, there was a span of 17 bases. The CDR3 contains 17 residues. CDR3 region: CASSLISPENVTDTQYF. CDR3 DNA: TGTGCCAGCAGCTTAATCTCCCCAGAGAATGTTACAGATACGCAGTATTTT.

This clonotype was counted a few times. J is TRBJ2-1 and V is TRBV9; 10 nucleotides align to TRBD1. CDR3 length equals 14 residues. V lost 3 bases and J lost 9; bases outside the gene matches: 6. The germline V gene has CDR1 SGDLS and CDR2 YYNGEE. Written as DNA, the CDR3 is TGTGCCAGCAGCGGACAGGGGGCTATAGGTGAGCAGTTCTTC. This translates into CASSGQGAIGEQFF.

The chain combines TRBV12-3 or TRBV12-4 with TRBJ2-2, with D tentatively TRBD1 (6 bases). Trimming took 3 bases from V and 7 from J, leaving 12 bases between them. The CDR3 loop spans 14 amino acids. Here the CDR3 reads CASSFVGGGGELFF. The DNA for the CDR3 is TGTGCCAGCAGTTTCGTTGGGGGCGGCGGGGAGCTGTTTTTT.

This chain connects TRBV15 to TRBJ2-3; D not certain. Germline CDR1 reads LNHNV; CDR2 reads YYDKDF (reference sequence). The CDR3 extends over 16 amino acids. V shed 2 bases and J shed 1 base, with 13 bases lying between them. CDR3: CATSRLRISGTDTQYF. The CDR3 DNA sequence: TGTGCCACCAGCAGACTTAGGATTTCTGGCACAGATACGCAGTATTTT.

V and J are TRBV29-1 and TRBJ1-5, with no clear D. The CDR3 sequence is 14 residues long. Per the germline V gene, CDR1 is SQVTM and CDR2 is ANQGSEA. Trimming shortened V by 4 bases and J by 5 bases, and 15 bases separated the two germline ends. The CDR3 region is CSVVVLSGDQPQHF. In nucleotides, the CDR3 is TGCAGCGTTGTAGTACTATCGGGAGATCAGCCCCAGCATTTT.

This clonotype was found a few times. The chain's CDR3 is CASSVAGAGDEETQYF. The CDR3 DNA reads TGTGCCAGCAGCGTTGCCGGAGCGGGAGATGAAGAGACCCAGTACTTC. V gene TRBV9 combines with J gene TRBJ2-5; the match to TRBD2 covers 8 bases. CDR1 is SGDLS, CDR2 YYNGEE, per germline. This CDR3 is built from 16 residues. The J segment lost 3 bases and the V segment lost 2 bases, leaving 9 bases of the junction unmatched.

This clonotype was seen once. V gene TRBV15 combines with J gene TRBJ2-3, with 8 bases fitting TRBD2. Trimming at V came to 0 bases and at J to 2 bases, leaving 7 bases not matched to a gene. The germline gives CDR1 LNHNV, CDR2 YYDKDF (reference sequence). The CDR3 consists of 17 residues. CDR3 DNA: TGTGCCACCAGCAGAGATGGAGCGGGGGTCCTCACAGATACGCAGTATTTT. As protein: CATSRDGAGVLTDTQYF.

There are a few counts of this clonotype. The rearrangement uses TRBV5-1 and TRBJ2-2; D assignment may be TRBD1 or TRBD2 (6 bases each). Trimming pared 5 bases from V and 5 bases from J, leaving 16 bases between. Germline-derived CDR1 and CDR2 are SGHRS and YFSETQ. This CDR3 region has 15 residues. The CDR3 coding sequence is TGCGCCAGCAGGCCCGGGACGGGGGCGACCGGGGAGCTGTTTTTT. Translated, it gives CASRPGTGATGELFF.

The sample holds a few counts of this clonotype. This chain links TRBV12-3 or TRBV12-4 with TRBJ1-4; 11 nucleotides agree with TRBD1. The CDR3 has 13 residues. The ends lost 3 bases at V and 11 bases at J; junction bases unmatched: 2. The CDR3 DNA follows: TGTGCCAGCAGTTTCAGGGACAGGGGGAAACTGTTTTTT. This encodes CASSFRDRGKLFF.

This rearrangement joins TRBV12-3 or TRBV12-4 to TRBJ2-7; 7 nucleotides agree with TRBD1. The CDR3 extends over 13 amino acids. V gave up 5 bases and J gave up 12 bases; unmatched junction bases: 13. The CDR3 nucleotides are TGTGCCAGCAGTCCCCCAGGACAGGTGATAGCGTACTTC. Protein product: CASSPPGQVIAYF.

CDR3 loop: CASSGTGPPYEQYF. As DNA, the CDR3 is TGTGCCAGCAGTGGGACAGGGCCTCCCTACGAGCAGTACTTC. This rearrangement joins TRBV25-1 to TRBJ2-5, with 8 bases identical to TRBD1. The DNA end is a closer match to TRBJ2-7, so the J assignment may be wrong. The CDR3 spans 14 residues. Germline-derived CDR1 and CDR2 are MGHDK and SYGVNS.

The J gene is TRBJ2-5, the V gene TRBV7-2; TRBD1 aligns across 9 bases. The assigned J gene may be wrong: the sequence end matches TRBJ2-1 better. From germline, CDR1 is SGHTA and CDR2 FQGNSA. The CDR3 length is 13 residues. CDR3 sequence (DNA): TGTGCCAGCAGGGACAGGGGTTTCGATGAGCAGTTCTTC. As protein: CASRDRGFDEQFF.

This clonotype was seen a handful of times. The genes are TRBV4-2 and TRBJ2-6; D not resolved. V lost 0 bases and J lost 0, with 6 bases in between. Germline V lookup: CDR1 LGHNA, CDR2 YNFKEQ. This CDR3 has 16 residues. The chain's CDR3 is CASSQDEFSGANVLTF. For the CDR3, the DNA is TGTGCCAGCAGCCAAGATGAATTCTCTGGGGCCAACGTCCTGACTTTC.

This clonotype was counted only a few times. This sequence joins TRBV4-1 and TRBJ1-1; D is ambiguous. CDR1 MGHRA and CDR2 YSYEKL come from the germline V gene. V was clipped by 5 bases and J by 0 bases, with 10 bases between them. CDR3 length equals 14 residues. The CDR3 nucleotides are TGCGCCAGCAGCGAGGCCAGTCTGAACACTGAAGCTTTCTTT. Its translation is CASSEASLNTEAFF.

This clonotype has more than one count but fewer than ten. The chain employs TRBV9 and TRBJ2-5, with D perhaps matching TRBD1 (6 bases). Per the germline V gene, CDR1 is SGDLS and CDR2 is YYNGEE. CDR3 length: 15 residues. The V end was cut by 3 bases, the J end by 5 bases, with 17 bases between. The CDR3 loop is CASSAGDTKAETQYF. In nucleotides, the CDR3 is TGTGCCAGCAGCGCCGGGGACACCAAGGCGGAGACCCAGTACTTC.

This clonotype appeared once. J is TRBJ2-5 and V is TRBV7-2; D is uncertain. The CDR3 is 13 residues long. Germline CDR1 is SGHTA and CDR2 is FQGNSA. Trimming removed 0 bases from V and 4 bases from J, with 6 bases in between. Here the CDR3 DNA reads TGTGCCAGCAGCTTAGCGAACACAGAGACCCAGTACTTC. Its protein product is CASSLANTETQYF.

This chain connects TRBV5-1 to TRBJ2-7, with 8 bases matching TRBD1. With V trimmed by 4 bases and J by 5 bases, 8 bases remained unmatched. The CDR3 extends over 14 amino acids. Germline CDR1 reads SGHRS; CDR2 reads YFSETQ. CDR3 residues: CASSILDRVNEQYF. CDR3 nucleotides: TGCGCCAGCAGCATCTTGGACAGGGTGAACGAGCAGTACTTC.

The V gene is TRBV30, the J gene TRBJ1-1; D not resolved. The CDR3 totals 15 residues. Per germline, CDR1 GTSNPN and CDR2 SVGIG (reference sequence). Deletions cut 5 bases from V and 2 bases from J, with 18 bases between. The CDR3 sequence is CAWSRIKAGNTEAFF. The CDR3 region has the DNA TGTGCCTGGTCCCGAATTAAGGCAGGCAACACTGAAGCTTTCTTT.

The rearrangement links TRBV20-1 to TRBJ2-5; 7 bases align to TRBD1. The germline V gene encodes CDR1 DFQATT and CDR2 SNEGSKA (reference sequence). Trimming at V came to 1 base and at J to 1 base, leaving 9 bases not matched to a gene. CDR3 size: 16 residues. The CDR3 loop reads CSARAEGRTGQETQYF. In DNA, the CDR3 is TGCAGTGCTAGAGCCGAGGGAAGGACAGGCCAAGAGACCCAGTACTTC.

The chain employs TRBV7-8 and TRBJ2-7; D unresolved. This CDR3 has 14 amino acids. V was trimmed by 5 bases and J by 1 base, leaving 12 bases between them. Germline loops: CDR1 SGHVS, CDR2 FQNEAQ. CDR3 in DNA: TGTGCCAGCAGCGACGACACCCAGTCCTACGAGCAGTACGTC. It is translated as CASSDDTQSYEQYV.

The V gene is TRBV2, the J gene TRBJ1-4, with D perhaps matching TRBD1 (6 bases). Trimming pared 3 bases from V and 3 bases from J, leaving 14 bases between. The CDR3 is 16 residues long. Germline V gives CDR1 SNHLY, CDR2 FYNNEI. CDR3 sequence reads: CASSEVRTASNEKLFF. CDR3 nucleotides: TGTGCCAGCAGTGAGGTTCGGACAGCCTCTAATGAAAAACTGTTTTTT.

V gene TRBV7-2 combines with J gene TRBJ2-3; D unresolved. V was pared by 3 bases and J by 5 bases, with 9 bases between. There are 13 residues in the CDR3. Per germline, CDR1 SGHTA and CDR2 FQGNSA. The CDR3 nucleotides read TGTGCCAGCAGCTTCGCTACTCAAGATACGCAGTATTTT. Its protein product is CASSFATQDTQYF.

Only a few counts were recorded for this clonotype. The rearrangement links TRBV20-1 to TRBJ1-5; TRBD1 is a possible D gene (5 bases). Germline-derived CDR1 and CDR2 are DFQATT and SNEGSKA (reference sequence). This CDR3 region has 16 residues. V was pared by 0 bases and J by 4 bases, with 16 bases between. The DNA of the CDR3 is TGCAGTGCTAGAGATCATAGGGGAGGGGAAAATCAGCCCCAGCATTTT. Amino acids: CSARDHRGGENQPQHF.